These T cell receptor beta chains were read from a single sample in a study of patients with pleural tuberculosis. TCRdb itself ran the reads through MiXCR, one entry per CDR3 protein. Of around 50,000 distinct CDR3 sequences in the sample, about 6.8% were seen once. These receptors all stem from a human donor with pleural tuberculosis. Both conserved end residues are part of each CDR3. The order of the fields is clone size, J gene, V gene, CDR3 length, D gene, CDR3 protein, CDR3 DNA. The D gene is left open where the match is weak. Not every row has a clone size; where given, it reads once, few, many or a size class.

many	TRBJ1-2	TRBV24-1	14	.	CATSDLTVNYGYTF	TGTGCCACCAGTGATTTGACAGTTAACTATGGCTACACCTTC
many	TRBJ1-1	TRBV5-6	12	.	CASSPYAAEAFF	TGTGCCAGCAGCCCTTATGCGGCTGAAGCTTTCTTT
many	TRBJ2-1	TRBV11-1	12	.	CASSLDNNEQFF	TGTGCCAGCAGCCTAGACAACAATGAGCAGTTCTTC
many	TRBJ2-1	TRBV12-3/TRBV12-4	18	.	CASSLIRVFLGSYNEQFF	TGTGCCAGCAGTTTAATTAGGGTGTTTCTGGGCTCCTACAATGAGCAGTTCTTC
many	TRBJ1-3	TRBV12-3/TRBV12-4	16	TRBD1	CASSNTGGAAGNTIYF	TGTGCCAGCAGTAATACAGGGGGGGCGGCTGGAAACACCATATATTTT
many	TRBJ1-5	TRBV6-1	14	.	CASSPRVADQPQHF	TGTGCCAGCAGTCCCAGGGTGGCCGATCAGCCCCAGCATTTT
.	TRBJ1-5	TRBV20-1	13	.	CSASGLAHQPQHF	TGCAGTGCTAGTGGTTTGGCTCATCAGCCCCAGCATTTT
many	TRBJ1-3	TRBV28	16	.	CASSSPGPRSGNTIYF	TGTGCCAGCAGTTCCCCGGGACCTCGCTCTGGAAACACCATATATTTT
many	TRBJ1-1	TRBV5-1	14	.	CASRGDTMNTEAFF	TGCGCCAGCAGAGGGGACACCATGAACACTGAAGCTTTCTTT
many	TRBJ2-1	TRBV2	14	TRBD2	CASSEASGSDEQFF	TGTGCCAGCAGTGAGGCTAGCGGGAGTGATGAGCAGTTCTTC